This TCR beta chain was identified during a study of response to subunit inactivated influenza vaccine. Ten or more counts support this clonotype. Its antigen is as yet unknown. TCRdb used MiXCR to reprocess the RT-PCR reads, holding one entry per CDR3 protein. Among some 160,000 distinct CDR3 sequences listed, 9.5% to 13% were seen once. Findings of the study overall: Each seasonal flu vaccination may recruit only limited new T cells, authors suggested.

The sequence derives from a man over 45 who received an inactivated influenza vaccine. Sequencing used non-naive T cells sorted from PBMCs, obtained roughly 45 days after vaccination.

The CDR3 sequence is CAILGTSIPGANVLTF. In DNA, the CDR3 is TGTGCCATCTTGGGGACTAGTATCCCTGGGGCCAACGTCCTGACTTTC. The chain combines TRBV10-3 with TRBJ2-6; 8 nucleotides align to TRBD2. There are 16 residues in the CDR3. CDR1 is ENHRY, CDR2 SYGVKD, per germline. J lost 2 bases, V lost 8 bases, and 8 bases had no gene match.